This TCR beta chain was sequenced in a study of T cell repertoires in aging, cancer and after chemotherapy (dated by TCRdb to between 2018 and 2021). Regarding the study in general: Donors spanned six age groups from 30 or younger to 70 or older, with at least three individuals per group. In the hematological group, the paired samples taken before and after chemotherapy came from chronic lymphocytic leukemia patients who were treated with regimens based on fludarabine or bendamustine. Peripheral blood TCR beta repertoires from healthy donors and cancer patients were profiled to examine immunoaging and T cell reconstitution after chemotherapy. The cohort comprised 218 cancer patients, 94 with hematological and 124 with solid cancers, plus 95 healthy donors as a reference group. Some 9 million TCR reads were contained in the full dataset.

CDR1 and CDR2 are read off the germline V gene (reference sequence) as LNHNV and YYDKDF. The CDR3 runs 14 amino acids, cysteine and phenylalanine included. Of the read, only the CDR3 DNA is kept; its 42 bases are in frame from base 1. General conclusions and limits of the study: Significantly lower blood TCR diversity and higher clonality were observed in untreated patients with hematological or solid cancers than in age-matched healthy donors. It was noted by the authors that conclusions about immunological memory after chemotherapy cannot be drawn from the repertoire data. Lymphoid organ infiltration was present in the hematological cancer patients, and this infiltration may itself impair thymic emigration or the expansion of peripheral T cells. Median generation probability increased over the chemotherapy interval in both cancer cohorts, suggesting repertoire reconstitution through rebound thymic output. In healthy donors, the decline in TCR diversity with age was mainly due to loss of richness, whereas in cancer patients loss of evenness also played a role.

Instead of sorted cells or RNA, genomic DNA extracted from peripheral blood served as the source for amplifying TCR beta rearrangements. Rearranged TRB sequences spanning V, D and J segments were amplified in a multiplex touch-down PCR with a mixed TRB-A/B primer pool. Illumina adapters and sample indices were added to the amplicons in two consecutive PCR reactions performed with Phusion HS II polymerase. Amplicons were gel-purified using the NucleoSpin Gel and PCR Clean-up kit and were subsequently checked with Qubit and an Agilent 2100 Bioanalyzer. Libraries were sequenced on an Illumina MiSeq using 600-cycle, single-indexed, paired-end runs. Per the original workflow: MiXCR versions 2.12 and 3.0.5 were used to process TRB sequences. Each unique CDR3 nucleotide sequence was treated as one clone, and only productive sequences with two or more reads were kept. The repertoire metrics were Shannon diversity, evenness, clonality (calculated as one minus evenness), and diversity profiles parameterized by alpha from 0 to 5. Generation probabilities of clones in paired pre- and post-chemotherapy samples were computed with the IGoR algorithm. Through fastp at Q25 and MiXCR, TCRdb rebuilt clones from the public reads, retaining in-frame beta chains. Records with the same CDR3 protein are collapsed into one entry carrying the most frequent genes and DNA. These V and J calls are TCRdb output, not the study's own analysis. This sample comprises 1,000 to 1,200 distinct CDR3 sequences, about 29% of them detected only once. The ten largest clones represent over 90% of the sample.

As concerns this clonotype: Its antigen is not yet known. This may stem from a read error, because a much larger clone lies one nucleotide away.

This TCR derives from a human donor with a blood cancer. Here the chain combines TRBV15 and TRBJ2-3; the D gene identity is not certain. The sequenced material came from blood. The CDR3 reads CATSLNGDTDTLYF. The sequenced DNA is TGTGCCACCAGTCTGAACGGAGACACAGATACGCTGTATTTT.